The clone carrying this T cell receptor (beta chain) was seen just once. Source study methods: Amplification of reference gene primers was used by the study to estimate nucleated cell counts. The data were produced by immunoSEQ multiplex PCR, yet TCRdb's version contains in-frame clones alone and is incomplete. For V, J and clone size, that table is used; D and trimming come from the DNA. Of more than 250,000 clones in the sample, about 85% were seen once. The record originates from a study of blood T cell repertoires in COVID-19. This CDR3 comprises 13 residues. CDR1 and CDR2 from the germline V gene are SGHAT and FQNNGV. V lost 8 bases, J lost 5 bases, and 4 bases stayed unmatched.

V is TRBV11-2 and J is TRBJ2-1, with 9 bases lining up with TRBD2. The source of this sequence is a man between 18 and 29 years old with active or convalescent COVID-19. The sample was peripheral blood. This CDR3 is CASEAGGHNEQFF. In DNA form, the CDR3 reads TGTGCCAGCGAAGCGGGGGGACACAATGAGCAGTTCTTC.